This is a list of T cell receptor beta chains from one sample in a study of cytomegalovirus exposure and HLA in healthy donors. Here immunoSEQ multiplex PCR was the method, and the copy in TCRdb shows in-frame clones only, minus some. The table lists approximately 270,000 clones, 75% to 85% of them singletons, with 0.3% in the top ten. The specimen was PBMCs. The receptors were gathered from a girl aged 2 to 9 in good health and CMV-seronegative. Both conserved end residues are part of each CDR3. Fields, in order: V gene, D gene, J gene, clone size, CDR3 protein, CDR3 DNA. A D gene is named only where the DNA matches it firmly. Clone size is given for some rows only: seen once, a few or many times, or a class if the clone is expanded.

v_gene: TRBV5-6
d_gene: TRBD2
j_gene: TRBJ2-3
abundance: -
CDR3aa: CASRGGTSGRVTDTQYF
CDR3nt: TGTGCCAGCAGGGGCGGGACTAGCGGGAGGGTCACAGATACGCAGTATTTT

v_gene: TRBV30
d_gene: TRBD2
j_gene: TRBJ2-7
abundance: -
CDR3aa: CAWDVPTGSGGYEQYF
CDR3nt: TGTGCCTGGGATGTCCCAACCGGGTCCGGGGGGTACGAGCAGTACTTC

v_gene: TRBV11-2
d_gene: TRBD2
j_gene: TRBJ2-7
abundance: few
CDR3aa: CASSSGTSGYEQYF
CDR3nt: TGTGCCAGCAGCTCGGGGACTAGCGGATACGAGCAGTACTTC

v_gene: TRBV5-1
d_gene: -
j_gene: TRBJ2-3
abundance: -
CDR3aa: CASSSTTGFTDTQYF
CDR3nt: TGCGCCAGCAGCAGTACTACAGGGTTCACAGATACGCAGTATTTT

v_gene: TRBV7-2
d_gene: TRBD1
j_gene: TRBJ2-7
abundance: -
CDR3aa: CASSLRGQYEQYF
CDR3nt: TGTGCCAGCAGCTTAAGGGGGCAATACGAGCAGTACTTC

v_gene: TRBV29-1
d_gene: TRBD1
j_gene: TRBJ1-1
abundance: -
CDR3aa: CSANLGQGNTEAFF
CDR3nt: TGCAGCGCAAACCTGGGACAGGGGAACACTGAAGCTTTCTTT

v_gene: TRBV21-1
d_gene: -
j_gene: TRBJ1-1
abundance: once
CDR3aa: CASKPRGRGGNTEAFF
CDR3nt: TGTGCCAGTAAACCTAGGGGGAGGGGAGGGAACACTGAAGCTTTCTTT

v_gene: TRBV4-2
d_gene: -
j_gene: TRBJ1-5
abundance: -
CDR3aa: CASSQDRGYSNQPQHF
CDR3nt: TGTGCCAGCAGCCAAGACCGGGGGTATAGCAATCAGCCCCAGCATTTT

v_gene: TRBV6-1
d_gene: TRBD1
j_gene: TRBJ2-2
abundance: -
CDR3aa: CASRGWTGEAGELFF
CDR3nt: TGTGCCAGCAGGGGGTGGACAGGGGAGGCCGGGGAGCTGTTTTTT

v_gene: TRBV6-1
d_gene: -
j_gene: TRBJ1-5
abundance: -
CDR3aa: CASSDPPGGGNQPQHF
CDR3nt: TGTGCCAGCAGTGACCCACCTGGGGGCGGCAATCAGCCCCAGCATTTT

v_gene: TRBV9
d_gene: -
j_gene: TRBJ2-7
abundance: -
CDR3aa: CASSPLTGETYEQYF
CDR3nt: TGTGCCAGCAGCCCGCTGACCGGGGAAACCTACGAGCAGTACTTC

v_gene: TRBV5-1
d_gene: -
j_gene: TRBJ2-7
abundance: few
CDR3aa: CASSRESGTYEQYF
CDR3nt: TGCGCCAGCAGCCGGGAGAGTGGGACCTACGAGCAGTACTTC

v_gene: TRBV5-1
d_gene: -
j_gene: TRBJ1-2
abundance: once
CDR3aa: CASSLAESVEGYTF
CDR3nt: TGCGCCAGCAGCTTGGCCGAGAGTGTTGAGGGCTACACCTTC

v_gene: TRBV6-4
d_gene: -
j_gene: TRBJ2-3
abundance: -
CDR3aa: CASSDRSRDTDTQYF
CDR3nt: TGTGCCAGCAGTGACCGCAGCCGGGACACAGATACGCAGTATTTT

v_gene: TRBV29-1
d_gene: TRBD2
j_gene: TRBJ2-1
abundance: -
CDR3aa: CSADHHVLAANPDSSSYNEQFF
CDR3nt: TGCAGCGCCGATCACCATGTCCTAGCGGCAAACCCTGACTCTAGCTCCTACAATGAGCAGTTCTTC

v_gene: TRBV4-1
d_gene: TRBD2
j_gene: TRBJ2-7
abundance: -
CDR3aa: CASSQDSGIWDSSYEQYF
CDR3nt: TGCGCCAGCAGCCAAGATAGCGGGATTTGGGACTCCTCCTACGAGCAGTACTTC

v_gene: TRBV28
d_gene: -
j_gene: TRBJ1-5
abundance: -
CDR3aa: CASSKVPGNQPQHF
CDR3nt: TGTGCCAGCAGTAAAGTCCCAGGGAATCAGCCCCAGCATTTT

v_gene: TRBV19
d_gene: TRBD2
j_gene: TRBJ2-1
abundance: once
CDR3aa: CASSFLAGAYPNEQFF
CDR3nt: TGTGCCAGTAGTTTTCTAGCGGGGGCCTACCCCAATGAGCAGTTCTTC

v_gene: TRBV11-2
d_gene: TRBD2
j_gene: TRBJ2-5
abundance: -
CDR3aa: CASSLYTSGQETQYF
CDR3nt: TGTGCCAGCAGCCTTTATACTAGCGGACAAGAGACCCAGTACTTC

v_gene: TRBV4-1
d_gene: -
j_gene: TRBJ1-6
abundance: -
CDR3aa: CASSQDLVRTDNSPLHF
CDR3nt: TGCGCCAGCAGCCAAGATCTAGTAAGGACAGATAATTCACCCCTCCACTTT

v_gene: TRBV6-1
d_gene: TRBD2
j_gene: TRBJ2-7
abundance: -
CDR3aa: CASRTSGSSLEQYF
CDR3nt: TGTGCCAGCAGAACTAGCGGGAGTTCCCTCGAGCAGTACTTC

v_gene: TRBV30
d_gene: -
j_gene: TRBJ1-1
abundance: once
CDR3aa: CASSLNTEAFF
CDR3nt: TGTGCCTCCTCGCTAAACACTGAAGCTTTCTTT

v_gene: TRBV9
d_gene: -
j_gene: TRBJ1-2
abundance: few
CDR3aa: CASSVGSENYGYTF
CDR3nt: TGTGCCAGCAGCGTAGGTTCCGAGAACTATGGCTACACCTTC

v_gene: TRBV5-6
d_gene: -
j_gene: TRBJ1-6
abundance: -
CDR3aa: CASSTWPGYNSPLHF
CDR3nt: TGTGCCAGCAGCACCTGGCCAGGGTATAATTCACCCCTCCACTTT

v_gene: TRBV9
d_gene: -
j_gene: TRBJ2-7
abundance: -
CDR3aa: CASSVEMDSRSYEQYF
CDR3nt: TGTGCCAGCAGCGTAGAGATGGACAGCCGCTCCTACGAGCAGTACTTC

v_gene: TRBV28
d_gene: -
j_gene: TRBJ2-5
abundance: few
CDR3aa: CASSLLGGAAETQYF
CDR3nt: TGTGCCAGCAGTTTGTTGGGGGGAGCGGCAGAGACCCAGTACTTC

v_gene: TRBV28
d_gene: -
j_gene: TRBJ1-1
abundance: few
CDR3aa: CASGPPGEAPEAFF
CDR3nt: TGTGCCAGCGGGCCGCCGGGGGAGGCCCCTGAAGCTTTCTTT

v_gene: TRBV6-5
d_gene: TRBD1
j_gene: TRBJ1-5
abundance: -
CDR3aa: CASSPPNRGDQPQHF
CDR3nt: TGTGCCAGCAGCCCCCCTAACAGGGGCGATCAGCCCCAGCATTTT

v_gene: TRBV2
d_gene: -
j_gene: TRBJ2-1
abundance: once
CDR3aa: CASSASLDSYNEQFF
CDR3nt: TGTGCCAGCAGTGCTAGTCTAGACTCCTACAATGAGCAGTTCTTC

v_gene: TRBV7-6
d_gene: -
j_gene: TRBJ1-2
abundance: once
CDR3aa: CASSSSGNYGYTF
CDR3nt: TGTGCCAGCAGCTCCTCAGGGAACTATGGCTACACCTTC

v_gene: TRBV29-1
d_gene: -
j_gene: TRBJ2-7
abundance: -
CDR3aa: CSVGGGRSYEQYF
CDR3nt: TGCAGCGTTGGAGGCGGGCGCTCCTACGAGCAGTACTTC

v_gene: TRBV28
d_gene: -
j_gene: TRBJ1-2
abundance: -
CDR3aa: CASRQSQGYTF
CDR3nt: TGTGCCAGCCGACAGTCGCAGGGCTACACCTTC

v_gene: TRBV5-1
d_gene: TRBD1
j_gene: TRBJ2-2
abundance: -
CDR3aa: CASSLINRGNTGELFF
CDR3nt: TGCGCCAGCAGCTTGATTAACAGGGGAAACACCGGGGAGCTGTTTTTT

v_gene: TRBV7-6
d_gene: -
j_gene: TRBJ1-5
abundance: -
CDR3aa: CASSLLGGGQPQHF
CDR3nt: TGTGCCAGCAGCTTATTAGGGGGTGGTCAGCCCCAGCATTTT

v_gene: TRBV6-6
d_gene: TRBD1
j_gene: TRBJ1-2
abundance: -
CDR3aa: CASSLRTGEYNGYTF
CDR3nt: TGTGCCAGCAGCCTCAGGACAGGGGAGTACAATGGCTACACCTTC

v_gene: TRBV11-2
d_gene: -
j_gene: TRBJ2-3
abundance: -
CDR3aa: CASSLVTVYRDTQYF
CDR3nt: TGTGCCAGCAGCTTAGTCACGGTCTATCGAGATACGCAGTATTTT

v_gene: TRBV28
d_gene: -
j_gene: TRBJ1-2
abundance: -
CDR3aa: CASSLRRDFTYGYTF
CDR3nt: TGTGCCAGCAGTTTGCGCCGGGACTTTACTTATGGCTACACCTTC

v_gene: TRBV7-7
d_gene: -
j_gene: TRBJ2-5
abundance: -
CDR3aa: CASSSRDRVGETQYF
CDR3nt: TGTGCCAGCAGCTCCCGGGATAGGGTCGGAGAGACCCAGTACTTC

v_gene: TRBV5-3
d_gene: -
j_gene: TRBJ2-7
abundance: -
CDR3aa: CARSLSTRTYEQYF
CDR3nt: TGTGCCAGAAGCTTGTCGACACGAACCTACGAGCAGTACTTC

v_gene: TRBV27
d_gene: TRBD1
j_gene: TRBJ2-7
abundance: -
CDR3aa: CASSLTGGAYEQYF
CDR3nt: TGTGCCAGCAGTTTAACAGGGGGAGCCTACGAGCAGTACTTC

v_gene: TRBV12-1
d_gene: -
j_gene: TRBJ1-1
abundance: -
CDR3aa: CASSPGQVMNTEAFF
CDR3nt: TGTGCCAGCAGCCCCGGACAGGTCATGAACACTGAAGCTTTCTTT

v_gene: TRBV7-2
d_gene: TRBD2
j_gene: TRBJ2-7
abundance: -
CDR3aa: CASSSGRVSYEQYF
CDR3nt: TGTGCCAGCAGTAGCGGGAGGGTCTCCTACGAGCAGTACTTC

v_gene: TRBV19
d_gene: -
j_gene: TRBJ2-2
abundance: -
CDR3aa: CASSIGAPNTGELFF
CDR3nt: TGTGCCAGTAGTATAGGCGCCCCGAACACCGGGGAGCTGTTTTTT

v_gene: TRBV2
d_gene: TRBD1
j_gene: TRBJ1-1
abundance: once
CDR3aa: CARGQGLRETEAFF
CDR3nt: TGTGCCAGAGGACAGGGTCTTCGAGAGACTGAAGCTTTCTTT

v_gene: TRBV27
d_gene: -
j_gene: TRBJ2-1
abundance: -
CDR3aa: CASSFSVYNEQFF
CDR3nt: TGTGCCAGCAGTTTCAGTGTCTACAATGAGCAGTTCTTC

v_gene: TRBV4-1
d_gene: TRBD1
j_gene: TRBJ1-2
abundance: -
CDR3aa: CASSRLPTGRLYGYTF
CDR3nt: TGCGCCAGCAGCCGTTTACCGACAGGGCGACTCTATGGCTACACCTTC

v_gene: TRBV7-7
d_gene: TRBD1
j_gene: TRBJ2-2
abundance: -
CDR3aa: CASSLYRGDGELFF
CDR3nt: TGTGCCAGCAGCTTGTACAGGGGTGACGGGGAGCTGTTTTTT

v_gene: TRBV28
d_gene: TRBD2
j_gene: TRBJ2-5
abundance: -
CDR3aa: CASSLLGAGGTQYF
CDR3nt: TGTGCCAGCAGTTTACTGGGGGCGGGGGGGACCCAGTACTTC

v_gene: TRBV5-6
d_gene: TRBD2
j_gene: TRBJ2-7
abundance: once
CDR3aa: CASIEMLSGGSYEQYF
CDR3nt: TGTGCCAGCATCGAGATGTTAAGCGGGGGAAGCTACGAGCAGTACTTC

v_gene: TRBV28
d_gene: TRBD2
j_gene: TRBJ2-3
abundance: -
CDR3aa: CASSPTQTSGEETSTDTQYF
CDR3nt: TGTGCCAGCAGCCCGACTCAGACTAGCGGGGAGGAGACTAGCACAGATACGCAGTATTTT

v_gene: TRBV10-3
d_gene: -
j_gene: TRBJ2-1
abundance: -
CDR3aa: CAITAVPTYNEQFF
CDR3nt: TGTGCCATCACGGCGGTTCCAACCTACAATGAGCAGTTCTTC

v_gene: TRBV27
d_gene: TRBD2
j_gene: TRBJ2-1
abundance: -
CDR3aa: CASSSSLAVSYNEQFF
CDR3nt: TGTGCCAGCAGTTCCTCACTAGCGGTATCCTACAATGAGCAGTTCTTC

v_gene: TRBV10-3
d_gene: TRBD2
j_gene: TRBJ2-7
abundance: -
CDR3aa: CAGSPGLAGGTYEQYF
CDR3nt: TGTGCCGGGTCCCCAGGACTAGCGGGAGGAACCTACGAGCAGTACTTC

v_gene: TRBV28
d_gene: TRBD2
j_gene: TRBJ2-4
abundance: -
CDR3aa: CASTPGLAGGPKNIQYF
CDR3nt: TGTGCCAGCACCCCGGGACTAGCGGGAGGGCCCAAAAACATTCAGTACTTC

v_gene: TRBV28
d_gene: -
j_gene: TRBJ1-1
abundance: -
CDR3aa: CASSLRGFTEAFF
CDR3nt: TGTGCCAGCAGTTTGCGGGGTTTTACTGAAGCTTTCTTT